This is a list of T cell receptor beta chains from one sample in a study of post-analysis software for immune sequencing data. In TCRdb, the PCR reads were re-called with MiXCR into one record per CDR3 protein. The repertoire holds under 900,000 distinct CDR3 sequences, 53% seen once, with roughly 4.4% in the top ten. Material for sequencing was blood. Receptors originate from a girl under 18 with multiple sclerosis. Each CDR3 is given with its conserved first and last residue. D genes are given only for firm matches. The size entry is marked missing in some rows and otherwise reads once, few, many or a size class.

D	V	J	size	DNA	CDR3
TRBD2	TRBV29-1	TRBJ2-1	-	TGCAGCGTTCAGGGACTAGCGGGAGTTCTCGAGCAGTTCTTC	CSVQGLAGVLEQFF
-	TRBV29-1	TRBJ2-7	few	TGCAGCGCCCTGGACAGATTCGAGCAGTACTTC	CSALDRFEQYF
TRBD2	TRBV12-3/TRBV12-4	TRBJ2-2	-	TGTGCCAGCAGTTCTTCTAGCGGGATAGGCACCGGGGAGCGGTTTTTT	CASSSSSGIGTGERFF
-	TRBV5-1	TRBJ2-3	-	TGCGCCAGCAGCCCGGCCCGACAGAGCACAGATACGCAGTATTTT	CASSPARQSTDTQYF
TRBD1	TRBV5-6	TRBJ1-2	-	TGTGCCAGCAGCACTGGGACAGGTCCTGGCTACACCTTC	CASSTGTGPGYTF
-	TRBV29-1	TRBJ2-1	-	TGCAGCGTTGGGCGGGGACCCTGGAACAATGAGCAGTTCTTC	CSVGRGPWNNEQFF
-	TRBV4-1	TRBJ2-7	-	TGCGCCAGCAGCCAAGAGTCAGTATACTCCTACGAGCAGTACTTC	CASSQESVYSYEQYF
-	TRBV11-2	TRBJ2-7	few	TGTGCCAGCAGCTTAGGGCCACACCGTTTTGACGAGCAGTACTTC	CASSLGPHRFDEQYF
-	TRBV29-1	TRBJ2-2	-	TGCAGCGTTCAGGGCTACTCGAACACCGGGGAGCTGTTTTTT	CSVQGYSNTGELFF
TRBD1	TRBV7-9	TRBJ2-7	-	TGTGCCAGCAGCGGCCCGAGACAGGGGGTAACCTACGAGCAGTACTTC	CASSGPRQGVTYEQYF
TRBD1	TRBV6-5	TRBJ1-5	once	TGTGCCAGCAGGTCCCGACAGGGGCTAGGCAATCAGCCCCAGCATTTT	CASRSRQGLGNQPQHF
-	TRBV6-6	TRBJ1-6	once	TGTGCCAGCACCGGGGGCGACCATTCACCCCTCCACTTT	CASTGGDHSPLHF
-	TRBV7-9	TRBJ1-4	-	TGTGCCAGCAGCTCCATCGGTGAAAAACTGTTTTTT	CASSSIGEKLFF
-	TRBV30	TRBJ2-7	-	TGTGCCTGGAGTGTATCCGGGGGCTCCTACGAGCAGTACTTC	CAWSVSGGSYEQYF
TRBD2	TRBV27	TRBJ2-3	-	TGTGCCAGCAGTAGCGGGAGGGACCCAGATACGCAGTATTTT	CASSSGRDPDTQYF
-	TRBV10-3	TRBJ1-2	-	TGTGCCATCAGTGATAGGCGCTATGGCTACACCTTC	CAISDRRYGYTF
-	TRBV27	TRBJ1-2	-	TGTGCCAGCAGAATGGGTGGTGGTCTTTACGGCTACACCTTC	CASRMGGGLYGYTF
-	TRBV3-1	TRBJ2-5	-	TGTGCCAGCAGCCAGGGTCAGAGTCGAGAGACCCAGTACTTC	CASSQGQSRETQYF
TRBD1	TRBV24-1	TRBJ2-1	-	TGTGCCACCAGTGTCGAGGGCGGGCGACAGGGGACATTTTGCTACTACGAGCAGTTCTTC	CATSVEGGRQGTFCYYEQFF
TRBD2	TRBV12-3/TRBV12-4	TRBJ2-1	few	TGTGCCAGCAGTTCCTCTGGGCTAGCGGGAGATTATGAGCAGTTCTTC	CASSSSGLAGDYEQFF
TRBD2	TRBV7-9	TRBJ2-1	-	TGTGCCAGCAGTCGTACTTGGGGGAGGGAACACAATGAGCAGTTCTTC	CASSRTWGREHNEQFF
TRBD1	TRBV5-1	TRBJ2-7	-	TGCGCCAGCGCGCCGGGACAGGGGTCCTACGAGCAGTACTTC	CASAPGQGSYEQYF
-	TRBV7-8	TRBJ1-2	-	TGTGCCAGCAGCTTAGCGGAGGCGGGAGGCTACACCTTC	CASSLAEAGGYTF
TRBD2	TRBV3-1	TRBJ2-5	-	TGTGCCAGCAGCCTGACTAGCGGGAGGGCGCGGGAGACCCAGTACTTC	CASSLTSGRARETQYF
-	TRBV7-2	TRBJ1-1	once	TGTGCCAGCAGCTTGCACGGCAGGGCGGCGACTGAAGCTTTCTTT	CASSLHGRAATEAFF
-	TRBV5-1	TRBJ2-5	-	TGCGCCAGCAGCCCTCACTCGGAGGGGGCGACCCAGTACTTC	CASSPHSEGATQYF
-	TRBV14	TRBJ2-7	-	TGTGCCAGCAGCCAAGTCTTCTCCTCCTACCTTCCCTACGAGCAGTACTTC	CASSQVFSSYLPYEQYF
TRBD2	TRBV5-1	TRBJ2-7	once	TGCGCCAGCAGCTTGGCCCCGTCTACTAGCGGGATCTACGAGCAGTACTTC	CASSLAPSTSGIYEQYF
TRBD1	TRBV7-9	TRBJ2-7	once	TGTGCCGGCAATGAACAGGGGAGCTACGAGCAGTACTTC	CAGNEQGSYEQYF